The 9 T cell receptor beta chains listed next were all sequenced from one sample in a study of blood T cell repertoires in COVID-19. TCRdb keeps only in-frame clones here, not all; method: immunoSEQ multiplex PCR. Of roughly 220,000 clones detected, about four fifths appear once; the ten largest clones hold 1.3%. Source material: PBMCs or T cells enriched from blood (not recorded which). The receptors originated from a woman aged 35 to 49 with acute COVID-19.

V is TRBV3-1 (or the pseudogene TRBV3-2) and J is TRBJ2-1; 7 positions agree with TRBD2. Germline V gives CDR1 LGHDT, CDR2 YNNKEL (reference sequence). The trim removed 4 bases at V and 4 bases at J, leaving 7 bases unmatched. This CDR3 has 15 residues. CDR3 loop: CASSPRLAEYNEQFF. CDR3 bases: TGTGCCAGCAGCCCTCGGCTAGCGGAATACAATGAGCAGTTCTTC.

The chain recombines TRBV29-1 with TRBJ1-1; D uncertain. V was clipped by 0 bases and J by 1 base, with 9 bases between them. Germline lookup yields CDR1 SQVTM and CDR2 ANQGSEA. The CDR3 has 14 residues. The CDR3 region has the DNA TGCAGCGTTGAAGATCGGTCTAGGAACACTGAAGCTTTCTTT. This encodes CSVEDRSRNTEAFF.

This chain links TRBV4-3 with TRBJ1-4, with 8 nucleotides matching TRBD1. The CDR3 sequence is 16 residues long. CDR1 is LGHNA and CDR2 is YSLEER in the germline V gene. V lost 4 bases to trimming and J lost 8 bases; unmatched junction nucleotides: 12. CDR3 DNA sequence: TGCGCCAGCAGCCCTCGCGGACAGGGAGAGGACGAAAAACTGTTTTTT. Residues: CASSPRGQGEDEKLFF.

The chain is built from TRBV5-1 and TRBJ1-5; D perhaps matches TRBD1 (5 bases). This CDR3 is built from 14 residues. Between the trimmed V and J ends, which lost 4 bases and 6 bases, there was a span of 14 bases. The germline CDR1 and CDR2 sequences are SGHRS and YFSETQ. The DNA of the CDR3 is TGCGCCAGCAGCCCAACGGGGGGGATTCAGCCCCAGCATTTT. It specifies CASSPTGGIQPQHF.

The chain carries TRBV19 and TRBJ1-5; D not certain. Looked up from germline, CDR1 is LNHDA and CDR2 is SQIVND (reference sequence). The CDR3 length is 14 residues. V was clipped by 3 bases and J by 2 bases, with 8 bases between them. The chain's CDR3 is CASSMWEGNQPQHF. The CDR3 nucleotides read TGTGCCAGTAGTATGTGGGAGGGCAATCAGCCCCAGCATTTT.

This chain links TRBV3-1 (or the pseudogene TRBV3-2) with TRBJ1-6; TRBD1 might be the D (6 bases). Germline CDR1 LGHDT, CDR2 YNNKEL (reference sequence). This CDR3 has 16 amino acids. The V gene lost 2 bases and the J gene lost 8 bases, with 16 bases spanning the gap. CDR3 loop: CASSQRAGARDSPLHF. The CDR3 DNA reads TGTGCCAGCAGCCAAAGAGCAGGGGCGCGTGATTCACCCCTCCACTTT.

The genes are TRBV5-1 and TRBJ2-7; a possible D gene is TRBD1 (6 bases). Looked up from germline, CDR1 is SGHRS and CDR2 is YFSETQ. V was pared by 5 bases and J by 0 bases, with 15 bases between. The CDR3 has 15 residues. The CDR3 loop reads CASSKGGTHSYEQYF. The CDR3 DNA follows: TGCGCCAGCAGTAAAGGGGGTACCCACTCCTACGAGCAGTACTTC.

The CDR3 reads CAISEPYGLKDEQYF. The CDR3 region has the DNA TGTGCCATCAGTGAGCCCTATGGACTAAAGGACGAGCAGTACTTC. The genes are TRBV10-3 and TRBJ2-7; TRBD2 is a possible D gene (6 bases). V was clipped by 2 bases and J by 5 bases, with 16 bases between them. CDR3 length: 15 amino acids. Germline loops: CDR1 ENHRY, CDR2 SYGVKD.

CDR3 DNA sequence: TGTGCCAGCAGCTTTCAGACAGGGGGTGAGACCCAGTACTTC. Protein product: CASSFQTGGETQYF. The chain links TRBV7-2 to TRBJ2-5, with 9 bases fitting TRBD1. J was trimmed by 5 bases and V by 3 bases; bases with no gene match: 4. Germline V CDR1 and CDR2: SGHTA, FQGNSA. This CDR3 is built from 14 residues.